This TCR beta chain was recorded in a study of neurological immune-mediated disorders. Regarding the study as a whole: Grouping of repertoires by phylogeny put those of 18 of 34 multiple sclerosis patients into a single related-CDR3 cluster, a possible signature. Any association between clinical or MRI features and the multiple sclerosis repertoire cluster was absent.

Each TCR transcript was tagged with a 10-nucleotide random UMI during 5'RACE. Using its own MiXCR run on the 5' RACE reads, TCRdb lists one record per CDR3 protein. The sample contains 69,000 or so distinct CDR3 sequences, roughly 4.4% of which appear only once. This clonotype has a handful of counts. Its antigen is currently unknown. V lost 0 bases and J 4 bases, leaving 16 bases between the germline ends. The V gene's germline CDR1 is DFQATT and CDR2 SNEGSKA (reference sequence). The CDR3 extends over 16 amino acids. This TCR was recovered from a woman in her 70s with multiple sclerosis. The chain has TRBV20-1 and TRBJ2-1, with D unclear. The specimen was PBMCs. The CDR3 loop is CSAREARPKTYNEQFF. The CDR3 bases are TGCAGTGCTAGAGAGGCGAGGCCGAAGACTTACAATGAGCAGTTCTTC.